This T cell receptor beta chain was profiled in a study of OX40 agonist ivuxolimab in advanced cancers. Study context: The patients' treatment was ivuxolimab, an agonistic anti-OX40 (CD134) antibody.

Points from the study as a whole: More expanded clones were found, on average, in CD8+ than in CD4+ T cells. CD4+ and CD8+ blood T cells expanded clonally by week 6 at 0.1 to 3.0 mg/kg. Low normalized clonal expansion also occurred in some nonresponding patients.

This clone was recorded once. Its matching antigen is unknown. The V segment lost 5 bases and the J segment 2 bases; nucleotides outside the gene matches: 8. The CDR3 is 15 amino acids. Germline values: CDR1 SGHDT, CDR2 YYEEEE. Some clones are missing from TCRdb's copy, which holds only in-frame ones; the method was immunoSEQ multiplex PCR. The profile shows around 43,000 clones, about 89% of them singletons. The genes are TRBV5-6 and TRBJ2-3, with 7 positions matching TRBD1. The sample in question was CD4+ or CD8+ T cells sorted from blood, obtained in a trial of the OX40 agonist ivuxolimab. The TCR comes from an adult with an advanced solid tumor such as melanoma, head and neck, liver or kidney cancer. The CDR3 DNA follows: TGTGCCAGCAGTACCAACAGGGGAGTCACAGATACGCAGTATTTT. This gives the protein CASSTNRGVTDTQYF. Variable domain in full (rest from reference TRBV5-6 and TRBJ2-3): DAGVTQSPTHLIKTRGQQVTLRCSPKSGHDTVSWYQQALGQGPQFIFQYYEEEERQRGNFPDRFSGHQFPNYSSELNVNALLLGDSALYLCASSTNRGVTDTQYFGPGTRLTVL.